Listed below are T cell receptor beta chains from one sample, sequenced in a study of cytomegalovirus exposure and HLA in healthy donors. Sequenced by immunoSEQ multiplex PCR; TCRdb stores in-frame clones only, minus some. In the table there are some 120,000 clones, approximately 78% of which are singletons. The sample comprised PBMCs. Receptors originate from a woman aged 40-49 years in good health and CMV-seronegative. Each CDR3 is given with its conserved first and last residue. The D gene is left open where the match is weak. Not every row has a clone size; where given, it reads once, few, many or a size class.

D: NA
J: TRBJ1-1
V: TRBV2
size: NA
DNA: TGTGCCAGCAGGGCCGGGACATCCAACACTGAAGCTTTCTTT
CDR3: CASRAGTSNTEAFF

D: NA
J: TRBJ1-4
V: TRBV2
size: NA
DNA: TGTGCCAGCAAGAGGACAGAAGAAAAACTGTTTTTT
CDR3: CASKRTEEKLFF

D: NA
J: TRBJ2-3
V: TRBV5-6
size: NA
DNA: TGTGCCAGCAGAAGCGGGAGCACAGATACGCAGTATTTT
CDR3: CASRSGSTDTQYF

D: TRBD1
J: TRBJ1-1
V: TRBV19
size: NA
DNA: TGTGCCAGTAGTATAACAGGACAGGGTGTAGCTTTCTTT
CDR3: CASSITGQGVAFF

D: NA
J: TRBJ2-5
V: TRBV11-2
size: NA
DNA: TGTGCCAGCAGCTGGTCTGCGGGGGAGACCCAGTACTTC
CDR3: CASSWSAGETQYF

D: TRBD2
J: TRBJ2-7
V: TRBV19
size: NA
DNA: TGTGCCAGTAGTATAGGAGCGGGAACTCTCGAGCAGTACTTC
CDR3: CASSIGAGTLEQYF

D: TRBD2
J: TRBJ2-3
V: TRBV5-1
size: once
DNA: TGCGCCAGCGGACTAGCGGCCCTCACAGATACGCAGTATTTT
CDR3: CASGLAALTDTQYF

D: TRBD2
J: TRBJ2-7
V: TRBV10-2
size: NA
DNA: TGCGCCAGCACCCTTACTAGCGAAAGCTCCTACGAGCAGTACTTC
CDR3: CASTLTSESSYEQYF

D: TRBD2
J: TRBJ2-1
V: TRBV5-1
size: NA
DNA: TGCGCCAGCGGCCTCCGGACTAGCGGGAGCGACAATGAGCAGTTCTTC
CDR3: CASGLRTSGSDNEQFF

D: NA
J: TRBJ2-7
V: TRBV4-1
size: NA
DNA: TGCGCCAGCAGCCATACAGGACAAGCCTACGAGCAGTACTTC
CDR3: CASSHTGQAYEQYF

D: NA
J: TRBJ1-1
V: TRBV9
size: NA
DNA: TGTGCCAGCAGCTCTACGGACAGGAACACTGAAGCTTTCTTT
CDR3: CASSSTDRNTEAFF

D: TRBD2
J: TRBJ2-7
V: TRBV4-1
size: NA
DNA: TGCGCCAGCAGCCTAGGGACTAGCGGGAGGGGGGGCTACGAGCAGTACTTC
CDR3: CASSLGTSGRGGYEQYF

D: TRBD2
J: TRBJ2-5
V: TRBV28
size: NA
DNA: TGTGCCAGCAGTTTAAGGGATTGGACTAGCGGGGTGGGGAAGACCCAGTACTTC
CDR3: CASSLRDWTSGVGKTQYF

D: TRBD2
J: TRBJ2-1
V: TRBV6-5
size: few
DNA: TGTGCCAGCAGTTTACTAGCGGGCCGAACCAATGAGCAGTTCTTC
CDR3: CASSLLAGRTNEQFF

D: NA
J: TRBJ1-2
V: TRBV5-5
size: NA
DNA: TGTGCCAGCAGCTTAGGAGACAGGCCATACCTTAACTATGGCTACACCTTC
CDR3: CASSLGDRPYLNYGYTF

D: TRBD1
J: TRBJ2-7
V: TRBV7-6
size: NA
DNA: TGTGCCAGCAGCTTAGGACCCGGGACAGTTAAATCCTACGAGCAGTACTTC
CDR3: CASSLGPGTVKSYEQYF

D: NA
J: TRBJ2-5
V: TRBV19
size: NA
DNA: TGTGCCAGCCAGGTGGTGGGAGCGGAGACCCAGTACTTC
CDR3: CASQVVGAETQYF

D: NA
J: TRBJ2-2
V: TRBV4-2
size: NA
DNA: TGTGCCAGCAGCCAACGGTCGGGAGTGAACACCGGGGAGCTGCTTTTT
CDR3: CASSQRSGVNTGELLF

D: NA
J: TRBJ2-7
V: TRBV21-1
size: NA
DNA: TGTGCCAGCAGCAAAGCGGTACACTACGAGCAGTACTTC
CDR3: CASSKAVHYEQYF

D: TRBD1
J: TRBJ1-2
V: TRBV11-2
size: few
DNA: TGTGCCAGCACCCCAGTTAGGGGGCCTTACTATGGCTACACCTTC
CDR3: CASTPVRGPYYGYTF

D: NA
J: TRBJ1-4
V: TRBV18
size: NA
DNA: TGTGCCAGCTCACCACAACTGGCTGGGAGTGAAAAACTGTTTTTT
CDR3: CASSPQLAGSEKLFF

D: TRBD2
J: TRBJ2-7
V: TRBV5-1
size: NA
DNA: TGCGCCAGCAGCCTCGGGACTAGCGGGACGGCCTACGAGCAGTACTTC
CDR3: CASSLGTSGTAYEQYF

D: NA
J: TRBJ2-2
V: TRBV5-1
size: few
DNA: TGCGCCAGCAGCTTGGTAGGACTATCGAACACCGGGGAGCTGTTTTTT
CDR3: CASSLVGLSNTGELFF

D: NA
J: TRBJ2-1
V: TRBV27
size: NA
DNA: TGTGCCAGCTCCCCTCCCTACTACAATGAGCAGTTCTTC
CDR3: CASSPPYYNEQFF

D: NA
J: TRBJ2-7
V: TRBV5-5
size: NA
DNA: TGTGCCAGCAGCTTGGGTGGACACAACTACGAGCAGTACTTC
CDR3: CASSLGGHNYEQYF

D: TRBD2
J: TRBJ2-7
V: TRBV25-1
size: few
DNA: TGTGCCAGCAGTGATCCGGGCGCAGCGGGAGCCACGGACGAGCAGTACTTC
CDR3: CASSDPGAAGATDEQYF

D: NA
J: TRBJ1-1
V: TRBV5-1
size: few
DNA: TGCGCCAGCAGCTTGGGCCCGAGGTCCCCTGAAGCTTTCTTT
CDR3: CASSLGPRSPEAFF

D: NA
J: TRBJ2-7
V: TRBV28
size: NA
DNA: TGTGCCAGCACCCCGTCGCGGGGATGGAGTGCCTACGAGCAGTACTTC
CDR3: CASTPSRGWSAYEQYF

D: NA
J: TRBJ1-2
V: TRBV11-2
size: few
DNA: TGTGCCAGCAGCTTACTGGCAAACAACTATGGCTACACCTTC
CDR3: CASSLLANNYGYTF

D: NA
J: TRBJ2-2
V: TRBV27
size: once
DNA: TGTGCCAGCAGTCACTGGACAGCGCGGATGACCGGGGAGCTGTTTTTT
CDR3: CASSHWTARMTGELFF

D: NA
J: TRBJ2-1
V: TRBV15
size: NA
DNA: TGTGCCACCAGCAGCACGGGGTCGGGCAATGAGCAGTTCTTC
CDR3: CATSSTGSGNEQFF